Presented here are 2 T cell receptor beta chains from one specimen sequenced in a study of Ad26.COV2.S vaccination and SARS-CoV-2 variants. Treatment meaning: roughly 20 received Ad26.COV2.S at low or high dose, single or two shots; about 5 received placebo; per-sample allocation not given. Day 63 following the first vaccine or placebo injection was when the samples were taken. Only in-frame clones appear in the TCRdb table, and some are missing; sequencing was by immunoSEQ multiplex PCR. Of about 350,000 clones in the sample, approximately 86% were seen once. The sample here was peripheral blood, taken in a trial of Ad26.COV2.S vaccine versus placebo. The receptors come from a person between 18 and 65 years old who received the Ad26.COV2.S COVID-19 vaccine or a placebo.

This clone was observed at least ten times. The chain links TRBV29-1 to TRBJ1-2; D might be TRBD1 (5 bases). The CDR3 length is 12 residues. Trimming removed 6 bases from V and 1 base from J, with 9 bases in between. Germline V gene sequence: CDR1 SQVTM, CDR2 ANQGSEA. CDR3 loop: CSVGGFNYGYTF. The CDR3 DNA sequence: TGCAGCGTCGGGGGATTTAACTATGGCTACACCTTC.

This chain links TRBV6-5 with TRBJ2-7; D may match TRBD1 or TRBD2 (5 bases each). CDR1 is MNHEY, CDR2 SVGAGI, per germline. V shed 0 bases and J shed 3 bases, with 12 bases lying between them. This CDR3 is 15 amino acids long. CDR3 coding DNA: TGTGCCAGCAGTTACTCGCCAGGGACGGACTACGAGCAGTACTTC. Amino acid sequence: CASSYSPGTDYEQYF.